The clone carrying this TCR beta chain was seen once. What it binds is unknown. The data are from a study of human thymus T cells. Sequencing used immunoSEQ multiplex PCR; TCRdb keeps in-frame clones, though not all of them. The repertoire consists of roughly 77,000 clones, with 85% to 95% occurring once and the leading ten covering 0.034%. Corrective heart surgery yielded resections, and these provided the thymus tissue. Donation was from healthy Finnish infants who were having corrective surgery that addressed congenital heart defects. Study-wide results and caveats: Related work found strong thymic repertoire overlap between unrelated individuals. Thymic and blood repertoires appeared to carry a bias in their V and J gene usage.

This receptor was taken from a girl less than two years old with a congenital heart defect but otherwise immunologically healthy. The sequencing input was thymus tissue.

This CDR3 is CASSMGESPNEKLFF. CDR3 nucleotide sequence: TGTGCCAGCAGCATGGGGGAGTCGCCTAATGAAAAACTGTTTTTT. The chain couples TRBV5-8 to TRBJ1-4; weak D call: TRBD1 (5 bases). Germline-derived CDR1 and CDR2 are SGHTS and YDEGEE. The CDR3 sequence is 15 residues long. Trimming took off 4 bases at V and 3 bases at J, with 13 bases between the two ends.